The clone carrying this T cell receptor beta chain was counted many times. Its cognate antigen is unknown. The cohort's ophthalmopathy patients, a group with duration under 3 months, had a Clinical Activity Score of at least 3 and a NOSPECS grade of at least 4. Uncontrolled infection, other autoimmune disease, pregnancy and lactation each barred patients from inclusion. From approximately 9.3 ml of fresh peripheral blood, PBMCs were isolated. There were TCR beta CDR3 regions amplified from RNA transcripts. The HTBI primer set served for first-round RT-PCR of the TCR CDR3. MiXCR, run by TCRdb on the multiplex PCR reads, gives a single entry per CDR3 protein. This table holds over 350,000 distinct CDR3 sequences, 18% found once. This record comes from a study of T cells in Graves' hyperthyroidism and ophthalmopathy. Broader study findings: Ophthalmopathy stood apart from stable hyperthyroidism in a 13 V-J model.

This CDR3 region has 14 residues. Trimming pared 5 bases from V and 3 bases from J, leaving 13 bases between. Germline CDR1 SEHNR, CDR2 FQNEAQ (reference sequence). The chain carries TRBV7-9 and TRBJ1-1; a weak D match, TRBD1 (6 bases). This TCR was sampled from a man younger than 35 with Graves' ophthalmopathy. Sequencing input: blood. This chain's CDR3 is CASSISGGHTEAFF. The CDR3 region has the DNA TGTGCCAGCAGCATTTCGGGGGGGCACACTGAAGCTTTCTTT.